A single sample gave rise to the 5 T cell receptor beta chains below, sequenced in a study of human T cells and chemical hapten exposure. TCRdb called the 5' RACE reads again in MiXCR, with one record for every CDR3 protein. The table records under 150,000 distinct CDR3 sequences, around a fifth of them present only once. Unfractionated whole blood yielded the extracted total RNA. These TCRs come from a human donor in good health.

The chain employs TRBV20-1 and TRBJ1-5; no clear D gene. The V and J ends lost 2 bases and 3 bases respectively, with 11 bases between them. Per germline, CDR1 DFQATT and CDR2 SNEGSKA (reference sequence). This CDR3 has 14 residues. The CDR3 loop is CSARRARANQPQHF. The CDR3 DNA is TGCAGTGCTAGACGTGCGAGGGCCAATCAGCCCCAGCATTTT.

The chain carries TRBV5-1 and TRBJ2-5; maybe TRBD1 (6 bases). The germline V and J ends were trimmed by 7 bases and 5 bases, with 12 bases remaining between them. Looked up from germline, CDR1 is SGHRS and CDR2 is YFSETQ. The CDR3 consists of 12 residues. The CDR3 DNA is TGCGCCAGCGGGGCAGGGGTGGAGACCCAGTACTTC. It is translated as CASGAGVETQYF.

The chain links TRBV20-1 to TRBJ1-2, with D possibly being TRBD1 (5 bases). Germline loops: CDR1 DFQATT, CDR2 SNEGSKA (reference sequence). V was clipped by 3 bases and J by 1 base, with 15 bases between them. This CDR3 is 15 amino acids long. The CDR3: CSASRRDGLNYGYTF. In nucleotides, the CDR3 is TGCAGTGCTAGCCGTCGGGACGGACTTAACTATGGCTACACCTTC.

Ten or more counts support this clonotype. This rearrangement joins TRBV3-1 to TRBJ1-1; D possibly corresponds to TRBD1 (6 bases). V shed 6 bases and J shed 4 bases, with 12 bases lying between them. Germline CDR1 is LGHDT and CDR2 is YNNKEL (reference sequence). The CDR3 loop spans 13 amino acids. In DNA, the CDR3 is TGTGCCAGCAGAACAGGGTGGAGCACTGAAGCTTTCTTT. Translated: CASRTGWSTEAFF.

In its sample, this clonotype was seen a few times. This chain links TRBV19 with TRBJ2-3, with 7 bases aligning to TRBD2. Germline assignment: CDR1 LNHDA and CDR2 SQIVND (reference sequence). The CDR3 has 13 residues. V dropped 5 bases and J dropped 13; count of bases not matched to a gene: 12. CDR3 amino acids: CASSDRTSRRKYF. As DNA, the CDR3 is TGTGCCAGTAGTGATCGGACTAGTCGGAGAAAGTATTTT. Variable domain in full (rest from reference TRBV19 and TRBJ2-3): DGGITQSPKYLFRKEGQNVTLSCEQNLNHDAMYWYRQDPGQGLRLIYYSQIVNDFQKGDIAEGYSVSREKKESFPLTVTSAQKNPTAFYLCASSDRTSRRKYFGPGTRLTVL.